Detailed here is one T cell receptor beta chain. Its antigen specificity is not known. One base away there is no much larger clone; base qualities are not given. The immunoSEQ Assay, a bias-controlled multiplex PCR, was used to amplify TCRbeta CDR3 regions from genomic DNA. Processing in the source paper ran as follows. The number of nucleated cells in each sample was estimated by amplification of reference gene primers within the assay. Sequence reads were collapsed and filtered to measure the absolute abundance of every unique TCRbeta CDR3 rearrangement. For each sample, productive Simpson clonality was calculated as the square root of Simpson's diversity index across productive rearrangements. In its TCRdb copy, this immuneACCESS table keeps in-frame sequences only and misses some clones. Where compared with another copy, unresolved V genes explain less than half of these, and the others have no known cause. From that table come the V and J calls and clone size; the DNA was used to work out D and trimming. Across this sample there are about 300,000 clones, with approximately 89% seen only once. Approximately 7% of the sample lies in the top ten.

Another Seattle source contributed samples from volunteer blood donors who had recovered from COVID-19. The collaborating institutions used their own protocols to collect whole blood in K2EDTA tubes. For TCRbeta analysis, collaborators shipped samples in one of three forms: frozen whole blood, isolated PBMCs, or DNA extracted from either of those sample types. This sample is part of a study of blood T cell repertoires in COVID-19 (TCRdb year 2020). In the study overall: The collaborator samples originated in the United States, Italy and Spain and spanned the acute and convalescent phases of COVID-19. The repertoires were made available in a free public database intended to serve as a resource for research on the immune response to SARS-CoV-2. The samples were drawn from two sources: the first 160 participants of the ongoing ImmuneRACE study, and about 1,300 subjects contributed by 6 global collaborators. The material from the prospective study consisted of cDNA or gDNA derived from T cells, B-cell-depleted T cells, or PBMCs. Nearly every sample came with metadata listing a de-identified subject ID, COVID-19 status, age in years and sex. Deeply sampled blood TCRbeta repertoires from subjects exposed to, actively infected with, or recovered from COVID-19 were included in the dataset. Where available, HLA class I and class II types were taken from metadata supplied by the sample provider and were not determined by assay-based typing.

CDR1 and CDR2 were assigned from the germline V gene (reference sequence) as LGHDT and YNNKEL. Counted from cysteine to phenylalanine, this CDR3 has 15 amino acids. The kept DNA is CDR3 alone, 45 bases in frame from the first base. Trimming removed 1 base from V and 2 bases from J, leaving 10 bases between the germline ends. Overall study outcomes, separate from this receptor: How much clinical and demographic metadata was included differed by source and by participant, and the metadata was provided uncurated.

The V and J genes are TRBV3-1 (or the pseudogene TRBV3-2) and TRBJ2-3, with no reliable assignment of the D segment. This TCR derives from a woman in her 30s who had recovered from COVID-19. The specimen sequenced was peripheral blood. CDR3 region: CASSQGLPPTDTQYF. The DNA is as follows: TGTGCCAGCAGCCAAGGCCTACCCCCCACAGATACGCAGTATTTT.